The 5 T cell receptor beta chains below all came from one sample that was sequenced in a study of response to subunit inactivated influenza vaccine. MiXCR, applied by TCRdb to the RT-PCR reads, yields one record per CDR3 protein. The repertoire holds hundreds of thousands of distinct CDR3 sequences, with approximately 15% as singletons. The material sequenced was PBMCs from blood, taken approximately 12 days after vaccination. The origin of the receptors is a man in his fifties or sixties who received an inactivated influenza vaccine.

CDR3 amino acids: CASSLAPARYEQYF. In nucleotides, the CDR3 is TGTGCCAGCAGCTTGGCCCCGGCACGCTACGAGCAGTACTTC. V gene TRBV5-5 combines with J gene TRBJ2-7; no definite D call. This CDR3 spans 14 amino acids. With 0 bases removed from V and 3 bases from J, the gap between germline ends came to 10 bases. Germline V gives CDR1 SGHKS, CDR2 YYEKEE (reference sequence). The whole variable domain, filled in from reference TRBV5-5 and TRBJ2-7, reads DAGVTQSPTHLIKTRGQQVTLRCSPISGHKSVSWYQQVLGQGPQFIFQYYEKEERGRGNFPDRFSARQFPNYSSELNVNALLLGDSALYLCASSLAPARYEQYFGPGTRLTVT.

CDR3 DNA sequence: TGTGCCAGCAGCCAAGACAGGCGTCTCGAGCAGTACTTC. Protein: CASSQDRRLEQYF. The chain links TRBV3-1 to TRBJ2-7; the D is unclear. The CDR3 sequence is 13 residues long. V dropped 0 bases and J dropped 6 bases, with 9 bases sitting between them. The V gene's germline CDR1 is LGHDT and CDR2 YNNKEL (reference sequence).

About this clonotype itself: One end of the junction fails to match germline, which may point to a read error. V gene TRBV5-1 combines with J gene TRBJ2-7, with D maybe TRBD2 (5 bases). Germline V gene sequence: CDR1 SGHRS, CDR2 YFSETQ. This CDR3 region has 13 residues. CDR3 sequence reads: CASSPSFEGRNHF. The CDR3 DNA is TGCGCCAGCAGCCCTAGTTTTGAGGGCAGGAACCACTTC.

This clonotype was seen a handful of times. This chain uses TRBV5-5 with TRBJ2-5; D might be TRBD1 or TRBD2, each matching 5 bases. This CDR3 is built from 14 residues. Germline CDR1 and CDR2: SGHKS and YYEKEE (reference sequence). The V gene lost 4 bases and the J gene lost 1 base, with 11 bases spanning the gap. CDR3 DNA sequence: TGTGCCAGCAGCCCCAGGGCGGGCCAAGAGACCCAGTACTTC. Its translation is CASSPRAGQETQYF.

The chain joins TRBV3-1 to TRBJ1-5; D unresolved. V was clipped by 1 base and J by 1 base, with 11 bases between them. This CDR3 region has 16 residues. In germline, CDR1 is LGHDT, CDR2 YNNKEL (reference sequence). The chain's CDR3 is CASSQAGPWSNQPQHF. CDR3 nucleotides: TGTGCCAGCAGCCAAGCCGGGCCCTGGAGCAATCAGCCCCAGCATTTT.